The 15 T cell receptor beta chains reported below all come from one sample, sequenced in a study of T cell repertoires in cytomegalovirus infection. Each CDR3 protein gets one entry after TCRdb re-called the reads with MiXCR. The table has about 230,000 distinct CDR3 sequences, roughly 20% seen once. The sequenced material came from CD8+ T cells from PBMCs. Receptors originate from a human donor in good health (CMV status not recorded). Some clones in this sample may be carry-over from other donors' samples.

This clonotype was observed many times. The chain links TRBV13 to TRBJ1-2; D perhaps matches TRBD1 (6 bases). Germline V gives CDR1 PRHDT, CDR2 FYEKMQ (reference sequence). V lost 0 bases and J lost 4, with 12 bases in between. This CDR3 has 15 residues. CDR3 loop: CASSLGGQTLYGYTF. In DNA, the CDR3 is TGTGCCAGCAGCTTAGGCGGACAGACACTCTATGGCTACACCTTC.

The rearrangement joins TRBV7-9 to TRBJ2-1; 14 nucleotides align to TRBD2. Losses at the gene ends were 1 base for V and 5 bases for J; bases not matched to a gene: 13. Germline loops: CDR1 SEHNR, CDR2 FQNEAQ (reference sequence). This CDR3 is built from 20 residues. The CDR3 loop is CASSLVPGLAGDPMDNEQFF. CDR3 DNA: TGTGCCAGCAGCTTAGTTCCGGGACTAGCGGGGGACCCTATGGACAATGAGCAGTTCTTC.

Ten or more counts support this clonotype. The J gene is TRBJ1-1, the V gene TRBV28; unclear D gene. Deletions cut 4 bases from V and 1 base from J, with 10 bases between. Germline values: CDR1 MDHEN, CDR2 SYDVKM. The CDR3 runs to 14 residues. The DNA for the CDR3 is TGTGCCAGCAGTTCCCGGGGAGGGAACACTGAAGCTTTCTTT. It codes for CASSSRGGNTEAFF.

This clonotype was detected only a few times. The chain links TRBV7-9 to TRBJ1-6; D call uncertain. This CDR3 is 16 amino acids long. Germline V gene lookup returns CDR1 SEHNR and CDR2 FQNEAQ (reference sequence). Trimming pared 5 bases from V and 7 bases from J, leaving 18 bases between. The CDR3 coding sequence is TGTGCCAGCAGCCCAGAAGGGTCAGGTTTAAATTCACCCCTCCACTTT. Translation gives CASSPEGSGLNSPLHF.

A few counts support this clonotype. The CDR3 DNA is TGTGCCAGCAGCCATAGGTCCCCCAGCGGGTTGAACACTGAAGCTTTCTTT. Translation: CASSHRSPSGLNTEAFF. The chain joins TRBV27 to TRBJ1-1; no firm D call. V shed 6 bases and J shed 0 bases, with 20 bases lying between them. The CDR3 runs to 17 residues. CDR1 is MNHEY and CDR2 is SMNVEV in the germline V gene (reference sequence).

CDR3 amino acids: CASSLMGENTEAFF. The CDR3 nucleotides read TGTGCCAGCAGTTTAATGGGCGAGAACACTGAAGCTTTCTTT. This chain connects TRBV12-3 or TRBV12-4 to TRBJ1-1; no firm D call. V gave up 2 bases and J gave up 1 base, with 8 bases separating them. The CDR3 contains 14 residues.

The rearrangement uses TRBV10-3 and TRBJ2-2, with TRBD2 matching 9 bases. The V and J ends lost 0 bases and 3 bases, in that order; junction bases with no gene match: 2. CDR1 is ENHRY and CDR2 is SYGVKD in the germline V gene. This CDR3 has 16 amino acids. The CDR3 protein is CAISESTSGYTGELFF. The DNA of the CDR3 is TGTGCCATCAGTGAGTCGACTAGCGGTTACACCGGGGAGCTGTTTTTT.

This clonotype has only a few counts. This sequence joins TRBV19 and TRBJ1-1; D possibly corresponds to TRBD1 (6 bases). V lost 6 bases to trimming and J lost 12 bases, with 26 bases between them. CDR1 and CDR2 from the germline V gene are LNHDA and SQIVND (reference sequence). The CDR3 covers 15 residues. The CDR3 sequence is CASSPGHPSSGWTFF. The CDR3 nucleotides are TGTGCCAGTAGCCCGGGACACCCGTCGTCGGGGTGGACTTTCTTT.

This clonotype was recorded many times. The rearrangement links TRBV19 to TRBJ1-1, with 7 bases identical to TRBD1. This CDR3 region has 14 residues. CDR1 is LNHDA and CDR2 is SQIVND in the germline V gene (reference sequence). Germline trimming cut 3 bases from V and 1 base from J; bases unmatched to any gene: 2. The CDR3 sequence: CASSIRTGNTEAFF. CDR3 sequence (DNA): TGTGCCAGTAGTATTCGGACAGGGAACACTGAAGCTTTCTTT.

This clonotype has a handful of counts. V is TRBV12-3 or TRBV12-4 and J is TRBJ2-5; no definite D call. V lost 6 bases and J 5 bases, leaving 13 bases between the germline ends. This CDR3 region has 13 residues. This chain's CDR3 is CASRGTLTETQYF. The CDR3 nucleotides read TGTGCCAGCAGGGGAACCCTTACCGAGACCCAGTACTTC.

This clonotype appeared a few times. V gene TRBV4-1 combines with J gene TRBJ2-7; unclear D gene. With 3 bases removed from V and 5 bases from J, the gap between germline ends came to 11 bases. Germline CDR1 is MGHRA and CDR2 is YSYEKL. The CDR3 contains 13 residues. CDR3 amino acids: CASSQVTYDEQYF. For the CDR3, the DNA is TGCGCCAGCAGCCAGGTTACCTACGACGAGCAGTACTTC.

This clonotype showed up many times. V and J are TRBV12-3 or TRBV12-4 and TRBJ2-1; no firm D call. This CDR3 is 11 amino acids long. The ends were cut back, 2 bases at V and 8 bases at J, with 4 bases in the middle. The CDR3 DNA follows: TGTGCCAGCAGTTTACTCGATGAGCAGTTCTTC. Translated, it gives CASSLLDEQFF.

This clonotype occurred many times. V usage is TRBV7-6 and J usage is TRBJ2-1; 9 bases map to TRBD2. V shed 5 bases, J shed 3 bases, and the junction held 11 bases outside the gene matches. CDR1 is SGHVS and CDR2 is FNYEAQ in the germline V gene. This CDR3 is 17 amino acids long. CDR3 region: CASSPTWEAGGYNEQFF. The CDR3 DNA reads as TGTGCCAGCAGCCCAACCTGGGAAGCGGGGGGCTACAATGAGCAGTTCTTC.

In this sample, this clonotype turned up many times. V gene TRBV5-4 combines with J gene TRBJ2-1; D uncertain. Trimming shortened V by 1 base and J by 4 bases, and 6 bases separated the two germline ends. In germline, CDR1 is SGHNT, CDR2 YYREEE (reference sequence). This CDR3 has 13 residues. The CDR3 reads CASSLSVYNEQFF. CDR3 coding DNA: TGTGCCAGCAGCTTGTCCGTTTACAATGAGCAGTTCTTC.

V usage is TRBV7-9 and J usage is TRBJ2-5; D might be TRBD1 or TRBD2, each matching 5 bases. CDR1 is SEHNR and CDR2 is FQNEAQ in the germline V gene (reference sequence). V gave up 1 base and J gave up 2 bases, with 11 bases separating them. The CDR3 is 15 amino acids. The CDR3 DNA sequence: TGTGCCAGCAGCTTAGGGGACCAGAAGCAAGAGACCCAGTACTTC. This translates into CASSLGDQKQETQYF.